Following are 18 T cell receptor beta chains from one sample sequenced in a study of T cells in Graves' hyperthyroidism and ophthalmopathy. Researchers took RNA transcripts and amplified the TCR beta CDR3 regions from them. HTBI primers were the set used in a first-round RT-PCR of the TCR CDR3. TCRdb analysed the multiplex PCR reads with MiXCR anew, one entry per CDR3 protein. The sample includes some 490,000 distinct CDR3 sequences, approximately 22% of them seen just once. The sequenced sample consisted of blood. The receptors come from a woman between 70 and 85 years old with Graves' ophthalmopathy.

This clonotype was seen a few times. This rearrangement joins TRBV4-1 to TRBJ2-3; 14 bases line up with TRBD2. The V segment lost 6 bases and the J segment 3 bases; nucleotides outside the gene matches: 8. This CDR3 region has 17 residues. Per germline, CDR1 MGHRA and CDR2 YSYEKL. CDR3 DNA sequence: TGCGCCAGCAGGGGGGGACTAGCGGGAGTGTTGACAGATACGCAGTATTTT. Amino acid sequence: CASRGGLAGVLTDTQYF.

This chain links TRBV18 with TRBJ1-2; D might be TRBD1 (5 bases). The CDR3 runs 14 residues. Germline assignment: CDR1 KGHSH and CDR2 LQKENI. V was clipped by 0 bases and J by 3 bases, with 8 bases between them. This chain's CDR3 is CASSPPQVYYGYTF. The CDR3 DNA reads TGTGCCAGCTCACCACCACAGGTCTACTATGGCTACACCTTC. Variable domain in full (rest from reference TRBV18 and TRBJ1-2): NAGVMQNPRHLVRRRGQEARLRCSPMKGHSHVYWYRQLPEEGLKFMVYLQKENIIDESGMPKERFSAEFPKEGPSILRIQQVVRGDSAAYFCASSPPQVYYGYTFGSGTRLTVV.

This clonotype was recorded many times. The rearrangement uses TRBV27 and TRBJ2-2; 8 nucleotides align to TRBD2. The CDR3 totals 19 residues. Germline-derived CDR1 and CDR2 are MNHEY and SMNVEV (reference sequence). Losses at the gene ends were 6 bases for V and 6 bases for J; bases not matched to a gene: 21. The chain's CDR3 is CASSPIRRFGSGKPGELFF. The DNA of the CDR3 is TGTGCCAGCAGCCCTATCCGTCGGTTCGGTAGCGGGAAACCCGGGGAGCTGTTTTTT.

Comments on this clonotype: Since a much larger clone is just one base distant, this may be a read error. J is TRBJ2-5 and V is TRBV3-1; 7 nucleotides match TRBD2. CDR1 and CDR2 (germline): LGHDT, YNNKEL (reference sequence). The length of the CDR3 is 16 residues. With 6 bases clipped from V and 5 bases from J, the junction kept 15 bases outside the gene matches. Written as DNA, the CDR3 is TGTGCCAGCAGAGGTCCCGTGGGCACTAGCGCGGAGACCCAGTACTTC. Translating gives CASRGPVGTSAETQYF.

This clonotype was observed at least ten times. V usage is TRBV7-9 and J usage is TRBJ2-7, with TRBD1 matching 8 bases. The length of the CDR3 is 14 residues. Unmatched junction bases numbered 6, after V lost 5 bases and J lost 3 bases. In germline, CDR1 is SEHNR, CDR2 FQNEAQ (reference sequence). Here the CDR3 reads CASSRTGSNYEQYF. The CDR3 DNA sequence: TGTGCCAGCAGCCGGACAGGGTCAAACTACGAGCAGTACTTC. Complete variable domain (other parts from reference TRBV7-9 and TRBJ2-7): DTGVSQNPRHKITKRGQNVTFRCDPISEHNRLYWYRQTLGQGPEFLTYFQNEAQLEKSRLLSDRFSAERPKGSFSTLEIQRTEQGDSAMYLCASSRTGSNYEQYFGPGTRLTVT.

The rearrangement uses TRBV10-3 and TRBJ2-1; 7 bases are shared with TRBD1. CDR1 and CDR2 from the germline V gene are ENHRY and SYGVKD. Trimming took 0 bases from V and 7 from J; bases not matched to a gene: 15. There are 18 residues in the CDR3. The CDR3 bases are TGTGCCATCAGTGAGTCGACAGGGTTAGGCGGAGGCAAGAATGAGCAGTTCTTC. Amino acids: CAISESTGLGGGKNEQFF.

The chain joins TRBV9 to TRBJ1-6, with 10 positions matching TRBD1. Looked up from germline, CDR1 is SGDLS and CDR2 is YYNGEE. V trimming: 3 bases; J trimming: 9 bases; junction bases outside the gene matches: 3. This CDR3 comprises 14 residues. The CDR3 DNA follows: TGTGCCAGCAGCGGACGGACAGGGGGTTCACCCCTCCACTTT. Translating gives CASSGRTGGSPLHF.

The chain has TRBV30 and TRBJ2-7; 7 bases are a match to TRBD1. V dropped 0 bases and J dropped 3; count of bases not matched to a gene: 8. The CDR3 is 15 amino acids. The germline CDR1 and CDR2 sequences are GTSNPN and SVGIG (reference sequence). CDR3 region: CAWSVRLNRGYEQYF. As DNA, the CDR3 is TGTGCCTGGAGTGTACGGCTAAACAGGGGCTACGAGCAGTACTTC.

This sequence joins TRBV12-5 and TRBJ1-3; TRBD1 aligns across 10 bases. Trimming removed 6 bases from V and 1 base from J; junction bases left unmatched: 3. The CDR3 is 15 residues long. Germline V gene lookup returns CDR1 LGHNT and CDR2 FRNRAP. CDR3 region: CASGGTGASGNTIYF. In DNA form, the CDR3 reads TGTGCTAGTGGCGGGACAGGGGCATCTGGAAACACCATATATTTT.

The chain employs TRBV12-5 and TRBJ2-6; D gene uncertain. The V and J ends lost 6 bases and 0 bases respectively, with 3 bases between them. CDR1 LGHNT and CDR2 FRNRAP come from the germline V gene. The CDR3 spans 13 residues. The CDR3 region is CASGPSGANVLTF. CDR3 DNA sequence: TGTGCTAGTGGCCCCTCTGGGGCCAACGTCCTGACTTTC.

The V gene is TRBV6-1, the J gene TRBJ2-5; 16 nucleotides line up with TRBD2. V lost 4 bases to trimming and J lost 7 bases; unmatched junction nucleotides: 6. The CDR3 is 16 amino acids. Germline V gene sequence: CDR1 MNHNS, CDR2 SASEGT. CDR3 in amino acids: CASSVVGTSGRGTQYF. Written as DNA, the CDR3 is TGTGCCAGCAGTGTCGTGGGGACTAGCGGGAGGGGGACCCAGTACTTC.

This clonotype came up a few times. The V and J genes are TRBV12-3 or TRBV12-4 and TRBJ2-1; a weak D match, TRBD2 (10 bases). The CDR3 extends over 16 amino acids. Trimming cost V 6 bases and J 7 bases, with 22 bases left between them. The CDR3 protein is CASRGQGLAFRNEQFF. The DNA of the CDR3 is TGTGCCAGCAGGGGACAGGGACTAGCGTTTAGGAATGAGCAGTTCTTC.

This clonotype was counted at least ten times. The chain combines TRBV28 with TRBJ2-1, with TRBD1 matching over 7 bases. V dropped 4 bases and J dropped 6; count of bases not matched to a gene: 12. This CDR3 has 16 residues. Germline V gives CDR1 MDHEN, CDR2 SYDVKM. Here the CDR3 DNA reads TGTGCCAGCAGTTATCACAGGGGACGATCCATCAATGAGCAGTTCTTC. Protein product: CASSYHRGRSINEQFF.

Comment on this clonotype: A much larger clone lies a single base off, so this may be a read error. The rearrangement joins TRBV28 to TRBJ2-1; no reliable D call. The CDR3 length is 14 residues. V lost 0 bases to trimming and J lost 9 bases, with 12 bases between them. Germline V gene data show CDR1 as MDHEN and CDR2 as SYDVKM. This CDR3 is CASSLWYSPSEQFF. CDR3 bases: TGTGCCAGCAGTTTATGGTACAGCCCCAGTGAGCAGTTCTTC.

This clonotype came up a few times. V is TRBV6-2 or TRBV6-3 and J is TRBJ1-3; 10 nucleotides match TRBD1. V was pared by 8 bases and J by 1 base, with 5 bases of the junction left unmatched. The CDR3 covers 15 residues. The V gene's germline CDR1 is MNHEY and CDR2 SVGEGT. In DNA form, the CDR3 reads TGTGCCAGCTCCCGGACAGGGGGTTCTGGAAACACCATATATTTT. Translated, it gives CASSRTGGSGNTIYF.

The chain combines TRBV9 with TRBJ1-4; TRBD1 matches at 7 bases. Germline V gene sequence: CDR1 SGDLS, CDR2 YYNGEE. Trimming at V came to 3 bases and at J to 4 bases, leaving 6 bases not matched to a gene. The length of the CDR3 is 15 residues. The CDR3 DNA sequence: TGTGCCAGCAGCGGGGGACAGACATTTAATGAAAAACTGTTTTTT. This sequence encodes CASSGGQTFNEKLFF. The variable domain in full, completed from reference TRBV9 and TRBJ1-4, reads DSGVTQTPKHLITATGQRVTLRCSPRSGDLSVYWYQQSLDQGLQFLIQYYNGEERAKGNILERFSAQQFPDLHSELNLSSLELGDSALYFCASSGGQTFNEKLFFGSGTQLSVL.

This clonotype was detected only a few times. This chain links TRBV27 with TRBJ2-2, with TRBD2 matching 8 bases. Germline values: CDR1 MNHEY, CDR2 SMNVEV (reference sequence). J lost 9 bases, V lost 7 bases, and 13 bases had no gene match. CDR3 size: 15 residues. Written as DNA, the CDR3 is TGTGCCAGCAAGCCCCCGGGAGGGGGTATTAGGGAGCTGTTTTTT. This gives the protein CASKPPGGGIRELFF.

This sequence joins TRBV6-2 or TRBV6-3 and TRBJ1-2; no clear D. Germline assignment: CDR1 MNHEY and CDR2 SVGEGT. The CDR3 totals 13 residues. Deletions cut 2 bases from V and 4 bases from J, with 8 bases between. The CDR3, as DNA: TGTGCCAGCAGTTACCTTAATCGCTATGGCTACACCTTC. Amino acids: CASSYLNRYGYTF.